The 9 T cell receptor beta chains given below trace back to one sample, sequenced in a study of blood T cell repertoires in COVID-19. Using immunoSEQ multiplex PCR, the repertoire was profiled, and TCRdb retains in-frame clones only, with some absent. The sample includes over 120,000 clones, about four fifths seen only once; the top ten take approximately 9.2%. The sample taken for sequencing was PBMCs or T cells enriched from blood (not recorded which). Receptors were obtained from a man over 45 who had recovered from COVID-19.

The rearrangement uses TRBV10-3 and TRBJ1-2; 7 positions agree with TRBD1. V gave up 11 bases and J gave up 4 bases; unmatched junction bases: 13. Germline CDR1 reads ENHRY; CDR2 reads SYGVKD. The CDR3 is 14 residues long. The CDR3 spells CAAGGTNLRYGYTF. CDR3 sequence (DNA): TGTGCCGCAGGGGGAACCAATCTACGCTATGGCTACACCTTC.

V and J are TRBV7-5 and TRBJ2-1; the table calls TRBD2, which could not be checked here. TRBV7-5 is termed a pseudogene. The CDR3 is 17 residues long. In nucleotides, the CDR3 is TGTGCCAGAAGCCTCCGAGGAGCGGGGGGCGGCTACAATGAGCAGTTCTTC. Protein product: CARSLRGAGGGYNEQFF.

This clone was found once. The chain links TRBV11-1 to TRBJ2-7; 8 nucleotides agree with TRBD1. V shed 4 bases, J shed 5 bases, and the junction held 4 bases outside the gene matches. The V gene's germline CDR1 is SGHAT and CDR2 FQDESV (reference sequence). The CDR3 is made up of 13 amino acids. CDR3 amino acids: CASSSRTGHEQYF. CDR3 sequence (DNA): TGTGCCAGCAGCTCTAGGACAGGGCACGAGCAGTACTTC.

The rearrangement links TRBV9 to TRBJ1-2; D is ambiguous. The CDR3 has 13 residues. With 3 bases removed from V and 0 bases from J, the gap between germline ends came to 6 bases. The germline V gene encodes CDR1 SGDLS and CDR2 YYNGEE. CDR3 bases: TGTGCCAGCAGCGGTACACCTAACTATGGCTACACCTTC. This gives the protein CASSGTPNYGYTF. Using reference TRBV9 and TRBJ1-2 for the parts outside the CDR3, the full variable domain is DSGVTQTPKHLITATGQRVTLRCSPRSGDLSVYWYQQSLDQGLQFLIQYYNGEERAKGNILERFSAQQFPDLHSELNLSSLELGDSALYFCASSGTPNYGYTFGSGTRLTVV.

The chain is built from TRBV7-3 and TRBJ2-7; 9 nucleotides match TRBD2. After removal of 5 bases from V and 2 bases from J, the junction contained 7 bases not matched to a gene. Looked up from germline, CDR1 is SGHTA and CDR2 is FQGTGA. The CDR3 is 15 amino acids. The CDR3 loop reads CASSPERGAAYEQYF. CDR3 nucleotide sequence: TGTGCCAGCAGCCCGGAGCGGGGGGCTGCCTACGAGCAGTACTTC. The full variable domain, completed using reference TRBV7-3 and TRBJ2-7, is GAGVSQTPSNKVTEKGKYVELRCDPISGHTALYWYRQSLGQGPEFLIYFQGTGAADDSGLPNDRFFAVRPEGSVSTLKIQRTERGDSAVYLCASSPERGAAYEQYFGPGTRLTVT.

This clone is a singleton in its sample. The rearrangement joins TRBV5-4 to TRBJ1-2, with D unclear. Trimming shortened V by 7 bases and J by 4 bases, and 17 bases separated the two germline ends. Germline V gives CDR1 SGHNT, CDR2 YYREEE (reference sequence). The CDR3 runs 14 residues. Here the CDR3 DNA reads TGTGCCAGCGGACCCCGGAGGGAACTCTATGGCTACACCTTC. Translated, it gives CASGPRRELYGYTF.

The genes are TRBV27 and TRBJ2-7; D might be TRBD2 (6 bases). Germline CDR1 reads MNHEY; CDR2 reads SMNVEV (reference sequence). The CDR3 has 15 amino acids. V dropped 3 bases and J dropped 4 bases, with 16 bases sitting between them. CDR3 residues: CASSLAVAGRYEQYF. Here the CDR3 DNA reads TGTGCCAGCAGTTTGGCGGTTGCGGGAAGATACGAGCAGTACTTC.

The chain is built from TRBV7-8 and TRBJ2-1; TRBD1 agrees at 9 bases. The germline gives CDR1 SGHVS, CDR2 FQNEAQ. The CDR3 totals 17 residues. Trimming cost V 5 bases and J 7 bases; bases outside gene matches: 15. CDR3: CASSVNRGRGLGNEQFF. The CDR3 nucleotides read TGTGCCAGCAGCGTCAACAGGGGGCGCGGGTTGGGGAATGAGCAGTTCTTC.

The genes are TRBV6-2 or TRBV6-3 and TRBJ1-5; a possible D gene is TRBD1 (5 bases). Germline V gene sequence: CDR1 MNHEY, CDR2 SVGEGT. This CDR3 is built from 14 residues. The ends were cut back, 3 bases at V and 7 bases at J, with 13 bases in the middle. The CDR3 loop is CASSYLAGPQPQHF. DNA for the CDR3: TGTGCCAGCAGTTATCTGGCAGGGCCCCAGCCCCAGCATTTT.